This T cell receptor (beta chain) was documented in a study of radiation and T cells in renal cell carcinoma. Time point: blood 4 weeks post-SBRT, at nephrectomy. Treatment meaning: 15 Gy SBRT to primary tumor, nephrectomy 4 weeks later. Nephrectomy followed 15 Gy stereotactic body radiation by 4 weeks. This renal cell carcinoma was of the clear cell type. Germline assignment: CDR1 ENHRY and CDR2 SYGVKD. V lost 0 bases and J lost 0, with 8 bases in between. The CDR3 totals 15 residues. Measured with immunoSEQ multiplex PCR; TCRdb has only the in-frame clones, and not every one. The data contain around 100,000 clones, roughly 88% of them seen just once; the ten biggest clones take up roughly 7.6%.

Specimen: blood, collected from a patient whose treatment included radiotherapy and nephrectomy. V usage is TRBV10-3 and J usage is TRBJ1-1; D unclear. This receptor was identified in a man in his 60s with renal cell carcinoma. The DNA of the CDR3 is TGTGCCATCAGTGAGTCTACACTTATGAACACTGAAGCTTTCTTT. Translated: CAISESTLMNTEAFF.